A selection of T cell receptor beta chains follows, all from one sample in a study of blood T cell repertoires in COVID-19. The method was immunoSEQ multiplex PCR; TCRdb's version includes in-frame clones alone and lacks a portion of them. In the table there are a few hundred thousand clones, 84% of which are singletons. Sequenced: peripheral blood. The receptors derive from a woman aged 40 to 50 who had recovered from COVID-19. CDR3s include the opening cysteine and the closing phenylalanine or tryptophan. D genes are given only for firm matches. The size of a clone is reported for some rows only, either as once, few or many, or as a class for expanded clones.

abundance: -; d_gene: TRBD1; v_gene: TRBV7-2; j_gene: TRBJ2-7; CDR3nt: TGTGCCAGCAGCTGGACAGGGGTCTACGAGCAGTACTTC; CDR3aa: CASSWTGVYEQYF
abundance: -; d_gene: -; v_gene: TRBV5-1; j_gene: TRBJ2-5; CDR3nt: TGCGCCAGCAGCTCCCTCCATGGAGCGCAAGAGACCCAGTACTTC; CDR3aa: CASSSLHGAQETQYF
abundance: -; d_gene: -; v_gene: TRBV18; j_gene: TRBJ2-1; CDR3nt: TGTGCCAGCTCAGGGACTCCGCCACCCACCGGGTCCTACAATGAGCAGTTCTTC; CDR3aa: CASSGTPPPTGSYNEQFF
abundance: -; d_gene: -; v_gene: TRBV7-9; j_gene: TRBJ1-2; CDR3nt: TGTGCCAGCAGCTGGGGAGGGAACTATGGCTACACCTTC; CDR3aa: CASSWGGNYGYTF
abundance: -; d_gene: TRBD2; v_gene: TRBV24-1; j_gene: TRBJ2-3; CDR3nt: TGTGCCACCAGTGAGCTGGATAGCGGGGCTAGCACAGATACGCAGTATTTT; CDR3aa: CATSELDSGASTDTQYF
abundance: -; d_gene: TRBD1; v_gene: TRBV2; j_gene: TRBJ1-1; CDR3nt: TGTGCCAGCAGATGGGACAGCAACACTGAAGCTTTCTTT; CDR3aa: CASRWDSNTEAFF
abundance: -; d_gene: -; v_gene: TRBV28; j_gene: TRBJ2-1; CDR3nt: TGTGCCAGCAGTTTGTATGTTGAGCAGTTCTTC; CDR3aa: CASSLYVEQFF
abundance: -; d_gene: TRBD1; v_gene: TRBV7-6; j_gene: TRBJ2-5; CDR3nt: TGTGCCAGCAGCTTGATACAGGGGTTGGCAGAGACCCAGTACTTC; CDR3aa: CASSLIQGLAETQYF
abundance: once; d_gene: TRBD2; v_gene: TRBV20-1; j_gene: TRBJ2-3; CDR3nt: TGCAGTGCCTATAGCGGGGATACGCAGTATTTT; CDR3aa: CSAYSGDTQYF
abundance: -; d_gene: -; v_gene: TRBV13; j_gene: TRBJ1-4; CDR3nt: TGTGCCAGCAGCTCCCGACGGGTATTGGAAAAACTGTTTTTT; CDR3aa: CASSSRRVLEKLFF